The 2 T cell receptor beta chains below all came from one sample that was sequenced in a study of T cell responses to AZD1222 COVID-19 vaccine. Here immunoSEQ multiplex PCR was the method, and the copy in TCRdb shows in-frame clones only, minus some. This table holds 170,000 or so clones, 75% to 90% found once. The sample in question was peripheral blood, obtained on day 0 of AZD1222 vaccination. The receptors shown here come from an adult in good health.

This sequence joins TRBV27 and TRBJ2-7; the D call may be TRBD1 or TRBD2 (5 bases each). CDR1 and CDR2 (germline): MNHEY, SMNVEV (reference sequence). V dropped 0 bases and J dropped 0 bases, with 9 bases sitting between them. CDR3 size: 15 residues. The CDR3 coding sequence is TGTGCCAGCAGTTTATCAGGGGACCTCTCCTACGAGCAGTACTTC. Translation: CASSLSGDLSYEQYF.

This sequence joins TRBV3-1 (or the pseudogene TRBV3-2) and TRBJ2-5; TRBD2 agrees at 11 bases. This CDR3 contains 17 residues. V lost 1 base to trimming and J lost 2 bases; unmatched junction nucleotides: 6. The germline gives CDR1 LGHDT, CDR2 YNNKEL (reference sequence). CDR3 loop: CASSQGSGRAPQETQYF. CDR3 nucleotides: TGTGCCAGCAGCCAAGGTAGCGGGAGGGCCCCTCAAGAGACCCAGTACTTC.